The table lists the clone carrying this T cell receptor beta chain with a few counts. Antigen specificity is unknown. The sample belongs to a study of T cell repertoires in cytomegalovirus infection. Study-wide results and limits: Frequencies of public TCR beta families were cumulated, and this identified carriers of CMV plus the relevant HLA.

The ends were cut back, 2 bases at V and 8 bases at J, with 13 bases in the middle. The CDR3 is 14 amino acids. The germline V gene encodes CDR1 MDHEN and CDR2 SYDVKM. TCRdb recomputed calls from the reads with MiXCR, one row per CDR3 protein. There are some 700,000 distinct CDR3 sequences in the sample; roughly 35% occur only once, and around 2.6% lies in the top ten. This clonotype originated in a human donor in good health (CMV status not recorded). Some clones in this sample may be carry-over from other donors' samples. V is TRBV28 and J is TRBJ2-4; D possibly corresponds to TRBD1 (6 bases). The specimen was PBMCs. In nucleotides, the CDR3 is TGTGCCAGCAGTTTAGGGGGACATAGGGACATTCAGTACTTC. This codes for CASSLGGHRDIQYF.